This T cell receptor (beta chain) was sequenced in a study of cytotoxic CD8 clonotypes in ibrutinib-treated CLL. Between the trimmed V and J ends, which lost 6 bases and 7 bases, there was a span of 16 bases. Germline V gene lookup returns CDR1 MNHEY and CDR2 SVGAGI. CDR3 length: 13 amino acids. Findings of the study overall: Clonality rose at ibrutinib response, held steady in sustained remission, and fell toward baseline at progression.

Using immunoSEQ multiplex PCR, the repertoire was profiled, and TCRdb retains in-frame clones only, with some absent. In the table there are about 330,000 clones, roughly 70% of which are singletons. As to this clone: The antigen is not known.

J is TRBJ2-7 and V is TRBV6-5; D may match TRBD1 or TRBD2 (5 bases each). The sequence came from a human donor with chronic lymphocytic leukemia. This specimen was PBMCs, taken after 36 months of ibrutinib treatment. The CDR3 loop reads CASSPGSVGEQYF. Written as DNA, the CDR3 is TGTGCCAGCAGCCCAGGGAGTGTGGGTGAGCAGTACTTC.